This T cell receptor (beta chain) was recorded in a study of shared clonotypes between healthy human individuals. Germline CDR1 and CDR2: MDHEN and SYDVKM. The V and J ends lost 6 bases and 3 bases, in that order; junction bases with no gene match: 7. This CDR3 has 14 residues. The data were produced by immunoSEQ multiplex PCR, yet TCRdb's version contains in-frame clones alone and is incomplete. The top ten hold over 1.5% of the sample, which has a few million clones, 90% to 95% seen once. Naive CD8 cells lacked CD45RO and underwent positive selection for CCR7, leaving out terminally differentiated effector memory CD45RA+ cells.

The receptor was isolated from a man aged 18-30 years in good health. Some clones in this sample may be carry-over from other donors' samples. J is TRBJ1-1 and V is TRBV28, with 7 bases aligning to TRBD1. Sequenced: naive CD8+ T cells from PBMCs. In nucleotides, the CDR3 is TGTGCCAGCAGGCCGGGACAGTGGGACACTGAAGCTTTCTTT. Translating it yields CASRPGQWDTEAFF.